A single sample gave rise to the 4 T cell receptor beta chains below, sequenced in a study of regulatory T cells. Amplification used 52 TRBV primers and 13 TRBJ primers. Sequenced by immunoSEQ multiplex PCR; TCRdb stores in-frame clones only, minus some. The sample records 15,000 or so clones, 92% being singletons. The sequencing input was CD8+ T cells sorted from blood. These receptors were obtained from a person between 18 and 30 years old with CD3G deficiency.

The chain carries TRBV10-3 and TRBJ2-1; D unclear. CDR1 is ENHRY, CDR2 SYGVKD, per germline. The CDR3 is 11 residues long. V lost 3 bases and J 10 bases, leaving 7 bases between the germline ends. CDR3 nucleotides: TGTGCCATCAGTGACCCCCTAGAGCAGTTCTTC. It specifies CAISDPLEQFF.

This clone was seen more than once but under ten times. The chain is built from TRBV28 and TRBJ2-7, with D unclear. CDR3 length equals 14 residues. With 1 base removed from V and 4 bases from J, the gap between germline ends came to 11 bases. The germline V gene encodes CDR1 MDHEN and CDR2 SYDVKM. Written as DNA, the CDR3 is TGTGCCAGCAGTTTATATTCAGACAAGTACGAGCAGTACTTC. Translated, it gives CASSLYSDKYEQYF.

The DNA of the CDR3 is TGTGCCAGCAGCGTAACGGACAGTGGAAACACCATATATTTT. Translating gives CASSVTDSGNTIYF. The V call is TRBV2, the J call TRBJ1-3; TRBD1 might be the D (6 bases). Trimming took off 6 bases at V and 3 bases at J, with 12 bases between the two ends. The CDR3 sequence is 14 residues long. Germline CDR1 and CDR2: SNHLY and FYNNEI. Based on the CDR3 plus reference TRBV2 and TRBJ1-3, the full variable domain is EPEVTQTPSHQVTQMGQEVILRCVPISNHLYFYWYRQILGQKVEFLVSFYNNEISEKSEIFDDQFSVERPDGSNFTLKIRSTKLEDSAMYFCASSVTDSGNTIYFGEGSWLTVV.

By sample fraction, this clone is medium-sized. Here the CDR3 reads CASSREVSSGYEQFF. The CDR3 DNA reads as TGCGCCAGCAGCCGAGAAGTTTCAAGTGGCTATGAGCAGTTCTTC. The chain is built from TRBV4-1 and TRBJ2-1, with D uncertain. There are 15 residues in the CDR3. V was shortened by 4 bases and J by 8 bases, with 18 bases between the two germline ends. CDR1 is MGHRA and CDR2 is YSYEKL in the germline V gene.